This T cell receptor beta chain originates from a study of T cells in Graves' hyperthyroidism and ophthalmopathy. Whole-study context: Peripheral blood draws took place at initial diagnosis, ahead of any treatment. Points from the study as a whole: The model anticipated ophthalmopathy a median around six months pre-onset.

In the case of this clonotype: No antigen is known for it.

RNA transcripts were the template for amplifying TCR beta CDR3 regions. An initial round of RT-PCR targeting the TCR CDR3 relied on the HTBI primer set. MiXCR was run by TCRdb on the multiplex PCR reads, yielding one entry per CDR3 protein. The repertoire holds fewer than 900,000 distinct CDR3 sequences, about 17% seen once, with 8.4% in the top ten. The sequence came from a man aged 18 to 29 with Graves' hyperthyroidism. The sample consisted of blood.

CDR3 sequence (DNA): TGTGCCTGGAGTGAGGGGATACGCACAGATACGCAGTATTTT. Translating gives CAWSEGIRTDTQYF. The chain has TRBV30 and TRBJ2-3; a possible D gene is TRBD1 (5 bases). CDR1 and CDR2 (germline): GTSNPN, SVGIG (reference sequence). V gave up 1 base and J gave up 1 base, with 9 bases separating them. The CDR3 runs to 14 residues.